The 19 T cell receptor beta chains presented below share a single source sample, sequenced in a study of blood T cell repertoires in COVID-19. The protocol was immunoSEQ multiplex PCR, while the TCRdb copy is restricted to in-frame clones and leaves out a portion. The table records a few hundred thousand clones, 80% to 90% of them present only once. The sample was peripheral blood. These TCRs come from a woman in her seventies with COVID-19, enrolled during active disease.

The rearrangement uses TRBV19 and TRBJ1-3; D remains ambiguous. Germline V CDR1 and CDR2: LNHDA, SQIVND (reference sequence). This CDR3 is 16 amino acids long. V lost 4 bases and J 0 bases, leaving 13 bases between the germline ends. The CDR3 DNA sequence: TGTGCCAGTAGTAGGAGCGAGGGCTCCTCTGGAAACACCATATATTTT. It specifies CASSRSEGSSGNTIYF.

The rearrangement joins TRBV2 to TRBJ2-7; D call uncertain. Germline V gives CDR1 SNHLY, CDR2 FYNNEI. The CDR3 is 14 amino acids. Trimming cost V 1 base and J 3 bases, with 10 bases left between them. The CDR3, as DNA: TGTGCCAGCAGTGAAGGTTCGGTGTACTACGAGCAGTACTTC. It codes for CASSEGSVYYEQYF.

The chain recombines TRBV4-2 with TRBJ1-2; D gene ambiguous. Germline V CDR1 and CDR2: LGHNA, YNFKEQ. CDR3 length: 15 residues. V lost 0 bases to trimming and J lost 4 bases, with 12 bases between them. CDR3: CASSQDLGTFYGYTF. CDR3 in DNA: TGTGCCAGCAGCCAAGATCTTGGCACATTCTATGGCTACACCTTC.

The DNA of the CDR3 is TGTGCCATCAGTGAGCCTAGAGGGCAGGCTACGGAGCAGTACTTC. As protein: CAISEPRGQATEQYF. The chain employs TRBV10-3 and TRBJ2-7; perhaps TRBD2 as D (5 bases). V was pared by 2 bases and J by 7 bases, with 18 bases between. CDR1 and CDR2 from the germline V gene are ENHRY and SYGVKD. The CDR3 loop spans 15 amino acids.

This clone was counted a single time. CDR3 coding DNA: TGTGCCAGCAGCTGGGGTTACAGGACAGGTCAAGAGACCCAGTACTTC. It translates to CASSWGYRTGQETQYF. The chain is built from TRBV5-4 and TRBJ2-5; the match to TRBD1 covers 7 bases. The CDR3 covers 16 residues. The J segment lost 2 bases and the V segment lost 3 bases, leaving 10 bases of the junction unmatched. The germline CDR1 and CDR2 sequences are SGHNT and YYREEE (reference sequence).

As concerns this clone: The junction departs from germline at one end; a sequencing error may be responsible. This chain uses TRBV7-7 with TRBJ2-1; 11 bases map to TRBD1. CDR3 size: 18 residues. The germline CDR1 and CDR2 sequences are SSHAT and FNYEAQ (reference sequence). The CDR3 loop is CASSSRTGGVGSADEQFF. The CDR3 DNA is TGTGCTAGCAGCTCCCGGACAGGGGGCGTAGGTTCAGCGGATGAGCAGTTCTTC.

This clone was detected once. The rearrangement joins TRBV30 to TRBJ1-6; D is unresolved. V was clipped by 0 bases and J by 8 bases, with 5 bases between them. CDR3 length equals 12 residues. Germline CDR1 reads GTSNPN; CDR2 reads SVGIG (reference sequence). The CDR3 bases are TGTGCCTGGAGTGTACTGGATTCACCCCTCCACTTT. The encoded protein is CAWSVLDSPLHF.

J is TRBJ2-5 and V is TRBV7-8; TRBD1 is a possible D gene (5 bases). Trimming pared 6 bases from V and 2 bases from J, leaving 13 bases between. The germline CDR1 and CDR2 sequences are SGHVS and FQNEAQ. This CDR3 has 14 amino acids. The CDR3 sequence: CASRYRQKQETQYF. In DNA, the CDR3 is TGTGCCAGCAGATATCGACAGAAACAAGAGACCCAGTACTTC.

The rearrangement links TRBV11-2 to TRBJ2-1; tentatively, D is TRBD2 (6 bases). The CDR3 is 15 residues long. Trimming pared 6 bases from V and 3 bases from J, leaving 15 bases between. From germline, CDR1 is SGHAT and CDR2 FQNNGV. In DNA form, the CDR3 reads TGTGCCAGCAGTTTTAGCGGTATCTTCTACAATGAGCAGTTCTTC. It translates to CASSFSGIFYNEQFF.

The chain uses TRBV6-5 and TRBJ1-2; D is unclear. The CDR3 extends over 13 amino acids. Germline V lookup: CDR1 MNHEY, CDR2 SVGAGI. The V end lost 3 bases, the J end lost 2 bases, and 7 bases lay between the germline ends. Written as DNA, the CDR3 is TGTGCCAGCAGTTATCAGGCAAACTATGGCTACACCTTC. Translated, it gives CASSYQANYGYTF.

The chain joins TRBV20-1 to TRBJ2-7, with 10 bases that match TRBD1. In germline, CDR1 is DFQATT, CDR2 SNEGSKA (reference sequence). The CDR3 consists of 13 residues. After removal of 3 bases from V and 4 bases from J, the junction contained 3 bases not matched to a gene. CDR3: CSASDRGLYEQYF. The CDR3 nucleotides read TGCAGTGCTAGTGACAGGGGGCTTTACGAGCAGTACTTC.

This rearrangement joins TRBV5-1 to TRBJ1-2, with TRBD1 as a possible D gene (6 bases). The CDR3 length is 15 residues. V was clipped by 7 bases and J by 8 bases, with 24 bases between them. Germline CDR1 SGHRS, CDR2 YFSETQ. CDR3 region: CASSNDGAVQGGYTF. The DNA of the CDR3 is TGCGCCAGCTCCAACGACGGTGCTGTACAGGGAGGCTACACCTTC.

This sequence joins TRBV19 and TRBJ1-5; 7 bases fit TRBD1. Looked up from germline, CDR1 is LNHDA and CDR2 is SQIVND (reference sequence). V gave up 7 bases and J gave up 1 base; unmatched junction bases: 7. The CDR3 extends over 15 amino acids. Written as DNA, the CDR3 is TGTGCCAGTACCGACAGGGCAAAAAGCAATCAGCCCCAGCATTTT. Protein: CASTDRAKSNQPQHF.

This chain uses TRBV7-9 with TRBJ1-3; a weak D match, TRBD1 (5 bases). V was pared by 3 bases and J by 0 bases, with 6 bases between. The CDR3 spans 14 residues. CDR1 and CDR2 (germline): SEHNR, FQNEAQ (reference sequence). CDR3 amino acids: CASSLDTSGNTIYF. CDR3 coding DNA: TGTGCCAGCAGCTTGGACACCTCTGGAAACACCATATATTTT.

The V gene is TRBV5-4, the J gene TRBJ1-1, with a weak D call TRBD1 (5 bases). The CDR3 length is 16 residues. Germline assignment: CDR1 SGHNT and CDR2 YYREEE (reference sequence). Trimming cost V 0 bases and J 6 bases, with 18 bases left between them. DNA of the CDR3: TGTGCCAGCAGCTTGGTCGCAGGGCGGAATTTCGCTGAAGCTTTCTTT. Amino acid sequence: CASSLVAGRNFAEAFF.

The rearrangement links TRBV6-1 to TRBJ1-2, with TRBD1 as a possible D gene (5 bases). Trimming pared 6 bases from V and 5 bases from J, leaving 16 bases between. CDR1 and CDR2 from the germline V gene are MNHNS and SASEGT. This CDR3 region has 14 residues. The CDR3 DNA reads as TGTGCCAGCAGCCCGGGGAGGGGAAGTTATGGCTACACCTTC. Protein: CASSPGRGSYGYTF.

The J gene is TRBJ1-2, the V gene TRBV5-6, with 8 bases identical to TRBD1. V was clipped by 3 bases and J by 5 bases; unmatched bases: 9. CDR3 length equals 15 residues. The V gene's germline CDR1 is SGHDT and CDR2 YYEEEE. The CDR3 DNA sequence: TGTGCCAGCAGCTCATACCCGACAGGGGTATATGGCTACACCTTC. This gives the protein CASSSYPTGVYGYTF.

The chain links TRBV28 to TRBJ2-7; D is possibly TRBD2 (6 bases). This CDR3 has 16 residues. The germline CDR1 and CDR2 sequences are MDHEN and SYDVKM. V was clipped by 6 bases and J by 2 bases, with 20 bases between them. The CDR3: CASRLNSGRDTYEQYF. The CDR3 DNA reads as TGTGCCAGCAGACTTAATAGCGGAAGAGATACCTACGAGCAGTACTTC.

V gene TRBV5-1 combines with J gene TRBJ2-2; TRBD2 agrees at 10 bases. Per germline, CDR1 SGHRS and CDR2 YFSETQ. The CDR3 runs to 18 residues. V was pared by 0 bases and J by 0 bases, with 5 bases of the junction left unmatched. The CDR3 nucleotides are TGCGCCAGCAGCTTGGTTTCTAGCGGGAGAGCGAACACCGGGGAGCTGTTTTTT. Amino acids: CASSLVSSGRANTGELFF.